The T cell receptor (beta chain) under discussion was sequenced for a study of identical twins. Study-level findings and limits: Abundant cord blood beta clonotypes carried fewer insertions; memory repertoires showed none. Among monozygotic twins, out-of-frame TCR alpha sharing exceeded what models predicted.

As to this clonotype: Its specificity is unknown.

A universal primer site came from template switching; cDNA carried unique molecular identifiers. A single record per CDR3 protein comes from TCRdb applying MiXCR to the 5' RACE reads. In the table there are about 220,000 distinct CDR3 sequences, about a tenth of which are singletons. Germline V CDR1 and CDR2: SEHNR, FQNEAQ (reference sequence). With 2 bases removed from V and 7 bases from J, the gap between germline ends came to 12 bases. This CDR3 region has 13 residues. Sample: memory (CD45RO+) T cells sorted from blood. The sequence was obtained from a woman aged 18-35 years in good health. This chain joins TRBV7-9 and TRBJ2-7; D gene unclear. CDR3 loop: CASSLLSSGEQYF. For the CDR3, the DNA is TGTGCCAGCAGCTTACTTAGCTCCGGGGAGCAGTACTTC.